What follows describes a single T cell receptor beta chain. This sample is drawn from a study of shared clonotypes between healthy human individuals. Per the germline V gene, CDR1 is ENHRY and CDR2 is SYGVKD. V lost 3 bases to trimming and J lost 2 bases, with 11 bases between them. The CDR3 runs to 14 residues. TCRdb's table, derived via immunoSEQ multiplex PCR, lists solely in-frame clones and lacks some. Of some 2.1 million clones in the sample, just under 95% were seen once. CD8 cells regarded as naive lacked CD45RO, were positively chosen for CCR7, and omitted terminally differentiated effector memory CD45RA+ cells.

This chain links TRBV10-3 with TRBJ2-7, with D perhaps matching TRBD1 or TRBD2 (6 bases each). This receptor was obtained from a man between 18 and 29 years old in good health. Some clones in this sample may be carry-over from other donors' samples. Sequenced material: naive CD8+ T cells from PBMCs. The CDR3 bases are TGTGCCATCAGTGAACGAGGGGGGACCTACGAGCAGTACTTC. It translates to CAISERGGTYEQYF.